Listed below are T cell receptor beta chains from one sample, sequenced in a study of human T cells and chemical hapten exposure. TCRdb re-called the RACE reads with MiXCR, one entry per CDR3 protein. The table includes over 35,000 distinct CDR3 sequences, about 3.7% detected once. The sequencing input was whole blood. The receptors here all came from a human donor in good health. Some clones in this sample may be carry-over from other donors' samples. Both conserved end residues are part of each CDR3. D genes are given only for firm matches. Expanded clones are given a class, and other clones once, few, many or no size at all.

J gene	clone size	V gene	D gene	CDR3 protein	CDR3 DNA
TRBJ2-7	many	TRBV4-2	NA	CASSQVGASEYEQYF	TGTGCCAGCAGCCAAGTAGGGGCTAGCGAATACGAGCAGTACTTC
TRBJ1-3	many	TRBV4-2	NA	CASSQDQWGNTIYF	TGTGCCAGCAGCCAAGATCAGTGGGGAAACACCATATATTTT
TRBJ2-3	many	TRBV24-1	TRBD1	CATRGTGSTDTQYF	TGTGCCACCAGGGGGACAGGTTCCACAGATACGCAGTATTTT
TRBJ1-6	many	TRBV28	NA	CASRIDGQSPLHF	TGTGCCAGCCGGATAGACGGCCAGTCACCCCTCCACTTT
TRBJ1-2	few	TRBV12-3/TRBV12-4	NA	CASSSRLSGYTF	TGTGCCAGCAGTTCCCGGTTGAGTGGCTACACCTTC
TRBJ2-6	many	TRBV13	NA	CASSFRDRGGANVLTF	TGTGCCAGCAGCTTCAGAGACCGGGGCGGGGCCAACGTCCTGACTTTC
TRBJ1-5	NA	TRBV12-3/TRBV12-4	NA	CASSLATEGRNQPQHF	TGTGCCAGCAGTTTAGCGACAGAAGGTCGCAATCAGCCCCAGCATTTT
TRBJ2-2	NA	TRBV27	NA	CASSLESGRGVLGELFF	TGTGCCAGCAGTTTGGAGTCTGGCAGGGGGGTGTTGGGGGAGCTGTTTTTT
TRBJ2-6	NA	TRBV30	NA	CAWNPGRSSGANVLTF	TGTGCCTGGAACCCGGGACGGAGCTCTGGGGCCAACGTCCTGACTTTC
TRBJ2-1	many	TRBV7-9	TRBD1	CASSLGQGYNEQFF	TGTGCCAGCAGCTTAGGACAGGGGTACAATGAGCAGTTCTTC
TRBJ2-7	many	TRBV28	TRBD1	CASRGQGSYEQYF	TGTGCCAGCAGGGGACAGGGAAGCTACGAGCAGTACTTC
TRBJ2-7	many	TRBV18	NA	CASSKQGEAGEQYF	TGTGCCAGCTCAAAACAGGGAGAGGCTGGCGAGCAGTACTTC
TRBJ2-7	few	TRBV12-3/TRBV12-4	NA	CASSSKGHLYEQYF	TGTGCCAGCAGTTCCAAGGGCCACCTTTACGAGCAGTACTTC
TRBJ1-1	many	TRBV4-1	NA	CASSQAMGRDTEAFF	TGCGCCAGCAGCCAAGCAATGGGCCGAGACACTGAAGCTTTCTTT
TRBJ2-3	NA	TRBV7-2	NA	CASSLEGPPGDTQYF	TGTGCCAGCAGCTTAGAAGGGCCGCCTGGAGATACGCAGTATTTT
TRBJ2-5	NA	TRBV3-1	NA	CASSHPGRAETQYF	TGTGCCAGCAGCCACCCAGGCAGGGCCGAGACCCAGTACTTC
TRBJ2-2	many	TRBV7-9	TRBD2	CASSSPSGANTGELFF	TGTGCCAGCAGCTCCCCTAGCGGAGCGAACACCGGGGAGCTGTTTTTT
TRBJ1-1	many	TRBV20-1	NA	CSASWTANTEAFF	TGCAGTGCTAGCTGGACCGCGAACACTGAAGCTTTCTTT
TRBJ1-1	NA	TRBV28	NA	CASFRGGGGNTEAFF	TGTGCCAGCTTCCGGGGAGGAGGGGGGAACACTGAAGCTTTCTTT
TRBJ1-5	few	TRBV28	TRBD1	CASSFWTGYSNQPQHF	TGTGCCAGCAGTTTCTGGACAGGCTATAGCAATCAGCCCCAGCATTTT
TRBJ2-1	few	TRBV6-1	NA	CASSSLTEPNEQFF	TGTGCCAGCAGTTCTTTGACAGAGCCCAATGAGCAGTTCTTC
TRBJ1-1	many	TRBV29-1	NA	CSVQGRGTEAFF	TGCAGCGTTCAGGGGAGGGGGACTGAAGCTTTCTTT
TRBJ2-1	many	TRBV4-2	NA	CASSFRTTNEQFF	TGTGCCAGCAGCTTCAGGACTACCAATGAGCAGTTCTTC
TRBJ1-1	many	TRBV18	NA	CASSPLIGGSTEAFF	TGTGCCAGCTCACCATTAATTGGGGGATCCACTGAAGCTTTCTTT
TRBJ1-1	many	TRBV4-1	NA	CASSQQSMGTEAFF	TGCGCCAGCAGCCAGCAGTCGATGGGGACTGAAGCTTTCTTT
TRBJ2-3	many	TRBV4-1	NA	CASSRGPGTDTQYF	TGCGCCAGCAGCCGAGGGCCAGGCACAGATACGCAGTATTTT
TRBJ2-3	many	TRBV6-2/TRBV6-3	NA	CASSSGLTDTQYF	TGTGCCAGCAGTAGCGGGCTAACAGATACGCAGTATTTT
TRBJ2-3	many	TRBV5-4	TRBD1	CASSLWDSSTDTQYF	TGTGCCAGCAGCTTGTGGGACAGCAGCACAGATACGCAGTATTTT
TRBJ2-7	many	TRBV29-1	NA	CSVVFRGGAVSEQYF	TGCAGCGTTGTTTTTCGCGGCGGGGCCGTATCGGAGCAGTACTTC
TRBJ2-1	many	TRBV27	TRBD2	CASGTSVSYNEQFF	TGTGCCAGCGGGACTAGCGTCTCCTACAATGAGCAGTTCTTC
TRBJ1-3	once	TRBV7-3	TRBD1	CASSANPTGMATICF	TGTGCCAGCAGCGCGAACCCGACAGGGATGGCCACCATATGTTTT
TRBJ1-2	few	TRBV19	NA	CASSPAGSYGYTF	TGTGCCAGTAGCCCTGCGGGGTCCTATGGCTACACCTTC
TRBJ1-1	few	TRBV5-1	NA	CASRTTGEPEAFF	TGCGCCAGCAGAACGACAGGCGAGCCTGAAGCTTTCTTT
TRBJ1-4	many	TRBV10-3	NA	CAISTKGVKLFF	TGTGCCATCAGTACGAAGGGCGTAAAACTGTTTTTT
TRBJ1-2	few	TRBV19	NA	CASSPQGDYGYTF	TGTGCCAGTAGTCCCCAGGGTGACTATGGCTACACCTTC